This is a list of T cell receptor beta chains from one sample in a study of CXCR3-negative and CXCR3-positive naive CD8 T cells. TCRdb reprocessed the 5' RACE reads, with one entry per CDR3 protein and no DNA. This sample carries about 7,000 distinct CDR3 sequences, with 1.9% going to the ten biggest clones. The specimen sequenced was naive CXCR3+ CD8+ T cells from blood. Receptors originate from a human donor in good health. Some clones in this sample may be carry-over from other donors' samples. The CDR3 runs from the conserved cysteine through the conserved F or W. Rows may omit the clone size; those that give it use once, few, many or a size class.

V: TRBV24-1; size: medium-sized; J: TRBJ1-5; CDR3: CATSDSTLGASNQPQHF
V: TRBV29-1; size: NA; J: TRBJ1-6; CDR3: CSLQQDNNSPLHF
V: TRBV20-1; size: medium-sized; J: TRBJ2-7; CDR3: CSARPSGFYEQYF
V: TRBV29-1; size: NA; J: TRBJ2-7; CDR3: CSVESALYEQYF
V: TRBV20-1; size: NA; J: TRBJ2-2; CDR3: CSAQIRETRELFF
V: TRBV12-3/TRBV12-4; size: NA; J: TRBJ2-7; CDR3: CASSSGVYEQYF
V: TRBV7-8; size: medium-sized; J: TRBJ2-2; CDR3: CASSRSNTGELFF
V: TRBV5-1; size: NA; J: TRBJ2-5; CDR3: CASSLAQGYALAQYF
V: TRBV29-1; size: medium-sized; J: TRBJ2-2; CDR3: CSVDQENTGELFF
V: TRBV7-9; size: medium-sized; J: TRBJ2-1; CDR3: CASTEARDNLFF
V: TRBV16; size: medium-sized; J: TRBJ2-5; CDR3: CASSQSGGRQETQYF
V: TRBV5-1; size: medium-sized; J: TRBJ1-2; CDR3: CASSLGQGAYGYTF
V: TRBV5-1; size: NA; J: TRBJ2-2; CDR3: CASSLEGGHTGELFF
V: TRBV21-1; size: medium-sized; J: TRBJ2-1; CDR3: CASSKVSCAARQFF
V: TRBV3-1; size: NA; J: TRBJ2-1; CDR3: CASSLGTSGYNEQFF
V: TRBV29-1; size: NA; J: TRBJ2-3; CDR3: CSVRGGSALTDTQYF
V: TRBV5-6; size: NA; J: TRBJ2-5; CDR3: CASSLTGDNQETQYF
V: TRBV18; size: NA; J: TRBJ2-3; CDR3: CASSPEIRTDTQYF
V: TRBV29-1; size: NA; J: TRBJ2-1; CDR3: CSLETGGNEQFF
V: TRBV27; size: medium-sized; J: TRBJ2-1; CDR3: CASSLRASYNEQFF
V: TRBV11-2; size: medium-sized; J: TRBJ2-3; CDR3: CASSLDGGRAFTDTQYF
V: TRBV3-1; size: NA; J: TRBJ2-7; CDR3: CASSQASTGSYEQYF
V: TRBV12-3/TRBV12-4; size: NA; J: TRBJ2-2; CDR3: CASGDPRDTGELFF
V: TRBV7-9; size: medium-sized; J: TRBJ1-4; CDR3: CASSLVGGRENEKLFF
V: TRBV29-1; size: NA; J: TRBJ2-7; CDR3: CSVEGRSSGVGYEQYF
V: TRBV7-9; size: NA; J: TRBJ1-1; CDR3: CASSLVGGLPEAFF
V: TRBV7-9; size: NA; J: TRBJ1-2; CDR3: CASSHPRQGNYGYTF
V: TRBV13; size: medium-sized; J: TRBJ2-1; CDR3: CASSPGTSGSRWLYNEQFF
V: TRBV20-1; size: medium-sized; J: TRBJ2-7; CDR3: CSASRVGISYEQYF
V: TRBV29-1; size: NA; J: TRBJ1-1; CDR3: CSVGVTDNTEAFF
V: TRBV7-9; size: NA; J: TRBJ2-5; CDR3: CASSFIEGAQETQYF
V: TRBV29-1; size: NA; J: TRBJ2-1; CDR3: CSAPGLEVYNEQFF
V: TRBV4-1; size: medium-sized; J: TRBJ1-1; CDR3: CASSRVLGRALDPSIEGSEAFF
V: TRBV28; size: medium-sized; J: TRBJ2-3; CDR3: CASSLYRASGFTDTQYF
V: TRBV12-3/TRBV12-4; size: NA; J: TRBJ2-7; CDR3: CASRPGTTYEQYF
V: TRBV6-5; size: medium-sized; J: TRBJ1-1; CDR3: CASSYVWIGNTEAFF
V: TRBV14; size: NA; J: TRBJ2-3; CDR3: CASSQRANTDTQYF
V: TRBV12-3/TRBV12-4; size: medium-sized; J: TRBJ1-2; CDR3: CASSYGPGTDNYGYTF
V: TRBV29-1; size: NA; J: TRBJ2-1; CDR3: CSVVPESSYNEQFF
V: TRBV29-1; size: medium-sized; J: TRBJ2-7; CDR3: CSVEDDRVYEQYF
V: TRBV2; size: medium-sized; J: TRBJ1-1; CDR3: CASSDWGGRAEAFF
V: TRBV20-1; size: NA; J: TRBJ2-5; CDR3: CSAWGLLQETQYF
V: TRBV5-1; size: medium-sized; J: TRBJ2-2; CDR3: CASSLIGPGNTGELFF
V: TRBV4-1; size: NA; J: TRBJ2-7; CDR3: CASSLDFESYEQYF